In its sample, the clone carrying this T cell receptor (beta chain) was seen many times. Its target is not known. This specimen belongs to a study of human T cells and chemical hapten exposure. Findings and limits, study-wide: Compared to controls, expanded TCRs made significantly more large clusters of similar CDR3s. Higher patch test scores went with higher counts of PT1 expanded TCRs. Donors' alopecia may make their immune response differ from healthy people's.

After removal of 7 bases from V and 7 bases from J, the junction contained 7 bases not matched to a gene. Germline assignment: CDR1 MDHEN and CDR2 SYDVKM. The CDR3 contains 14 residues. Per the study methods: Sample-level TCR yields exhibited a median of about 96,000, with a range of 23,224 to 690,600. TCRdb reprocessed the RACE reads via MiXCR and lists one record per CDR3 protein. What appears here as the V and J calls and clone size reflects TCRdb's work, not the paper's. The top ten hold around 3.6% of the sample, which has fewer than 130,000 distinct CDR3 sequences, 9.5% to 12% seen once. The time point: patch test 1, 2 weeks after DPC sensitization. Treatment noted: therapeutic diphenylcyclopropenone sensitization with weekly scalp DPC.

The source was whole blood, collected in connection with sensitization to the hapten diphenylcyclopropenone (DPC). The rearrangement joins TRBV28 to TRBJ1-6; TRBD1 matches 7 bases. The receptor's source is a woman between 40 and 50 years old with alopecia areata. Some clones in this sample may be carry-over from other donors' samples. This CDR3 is CASTETGRNSPLHF. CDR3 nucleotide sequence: TGTGCCAGCACCGAGACAGGGCGGAATTCACCCCTCCACTTT.